This paragraph covers one TCR beta chain sequence. The sample holds a few counts of this clonotype. This receptor's antigen is unknown. No much larger clone exists at a distance of one base, and base qualities are not known. Donors were 39 systemically healthy Caucasian individuals from Russia aged roughly 6 to 95 years. About 9.8 milliliters of peripheral blood were drawn from each donor into EDTA-treated Vacutainer tubes. Ficoll-Paque density-gradient centrifugation was used to isolate PBMCs, with at least 6 million obtained per sample. Trizol reagent was used to extract total RNA from PBMCs, with at least 6 micrograms per sample. Naive CD45RAhigh/CD27high T cell percentages were measured by flow cytometry on a PBMC aliquot from every donor. Library preparation employed 5' RACE. The sample was run on an Illumina HiSeq 2500. A second PCR of roughly 6 to 11 cycles was run with a J-beta primer mix and a sample-barcoded 5' primer. A unique molecular identifier was introduced onto each TCR beta cDNA molecule by a template-switch 5' adaptor carrying 12 random nucleotides. At least 3 million CDR3-containing paired-end reads were obtained from each sample. The Mint cDNA synthesis kit, primed by a TRBC-specific oligonucleotide, was used to synthesize first-strand cDNA from all RNA. All cDNA was treated with uracil-DNA glycosylase and then went through a first 18-cycle PCR with the universal primers M1SS and BC2_uni_R. The authors processed their data as follows. For normalization, 1 million high-quality reads were randomly selected from each sample, with every read carrying a distinct molecular identifier. Instead of being binned into consensus sequences, reads that shared molecular identifiers were thrown out. MiTCR, run with a Q25 quality threshold and the strictest error-elimination algorithm, handled CDR3 identification, clonotype clustering and error correction. Lower-bound total TCR beta diversity was estimated with a nonparametric unseen species model using Euler transformation. The public reads were reanalyzed by TCRdb: fastp trimming at Q25, MiXCR alignment, in-frame beta chains only. All rows with the same CDR3 protein become a single entry with the most common DNA and genes. The V and J calls come from TCRdb's annotation, not from the publication. The sample table records a few hundred thousand distinct CDR3 sequences; 27% of these occur just once. The biggest ten clones account for under 20% of the sample.

This sample was taken from a study of blood T cells in healthy people across ages (dated by TCRdb to the mid-2010s). With regard to the full study: Template switching captured roughly one uniquely barcoded TCR beta cDNA molecule per two T cells in model experiments. Donors of different ages were randomly distributed across sequencing lanes to avoid experimental bias. Four age groups were formed from the donors: young (average roughly 15 years), middle-aged (around 41), aged (approximately 60) and long-lived (roughly 81). Using the same blood draw, the study looked at two additional independent replicas of 1 million unique cDNA reads for two donors, one aged 18 to 30 and the other aged 80 or older. Age-related changes in TCR beta repertoire diversity were measured in the study by deep sequencing normalized with unique cDNA molecular identifiers.

The full study reports these points: Because donor CMV infection status was unknown, age-related changes in expanded clonotypes were potentially confounded. There was a strong correlation between observed TCR beta diversity and the percentage of naive T cells measured by flow cytometry. As age increased, observed TCR beta diversity per million T cells dropped in a roughly linear way, and a significant reduction was already evident by age about 40. Compared with the aged group, the long-lived group had more naive CD4+ T cells, fewer expanded clones and increased TCR diversity, suggesting age selection. Since profiling was done on bulk unsorted PBMCs, naive and antigen-experienced compartments could not be conclusively compared. Estimates of total diversity based on one million sequenced T cells were regarded as lower bounds and as underestimates.

Per the germline V gene (reference sequence), DFQATT is the CDR1 and SNEGSKA is the CDR2. From cysteine to phenylalanine, the CDR3 is 14 amino acids long. Only the CDR3 DNA is retained, 42 bases long and in frame from the first base. Trimming at the junction amounts to 0 bases on V and 10 bases on J, and the germline ends lie 18 bases apart. Sequencing used blood. This TCR came from a woman aged 70-85 years in good health. Recombination connected TRBV20-1 to TRBJ2-5, with the D call perhaps TRBD1 or TRBD2, each one matching 6 bases. The sequenced DNA: TGCAGTGCTAGAGAGATGTTCGCCGGGGGCGGCCAGTACTTC. This gives the protein CSAREMFAGGGQYF.